This paragraph reports one T cell receptor beta chain. The data belong to a study of OX40 agonist ivuxolimab in advanced cancers. Whole-study context: While on treatment, patients had intravenous ivuxolimab at 0.01 to 10 mg/kg every 2 weeks.

V was shortened by 5 bases and J by 4 bases, with 13 bases between the two germline ends. This CDR3 has 14 amino acids. Germline CDR1 is MDHEN and CDR2 is SYDVKM. TCRdb's copy holds only in-frame clones and misses some; the assay was immunoSEQ multiplex PCR. Of 65,000 to 80,000 clones in the sample, roughly 90% were seen once. This TCR came from an adult with an advanced solid tumor such as melanoma, head and neck, liver or kidney cancer. This sample comprised CD4+ or CD8+ T cells sorted from blood, obtained in a trial of the OX40 agonist ivuxolimab. V and J are TRBV28 and TRBJ2-3; TRBD1 is a possible D gene (6 bases). The CDR3 DNA is TGTGCCAGCAGTCGACCGACAGGTGCAGATACGCAGTATTTT. This translates into CASSRPTGADTQYF.